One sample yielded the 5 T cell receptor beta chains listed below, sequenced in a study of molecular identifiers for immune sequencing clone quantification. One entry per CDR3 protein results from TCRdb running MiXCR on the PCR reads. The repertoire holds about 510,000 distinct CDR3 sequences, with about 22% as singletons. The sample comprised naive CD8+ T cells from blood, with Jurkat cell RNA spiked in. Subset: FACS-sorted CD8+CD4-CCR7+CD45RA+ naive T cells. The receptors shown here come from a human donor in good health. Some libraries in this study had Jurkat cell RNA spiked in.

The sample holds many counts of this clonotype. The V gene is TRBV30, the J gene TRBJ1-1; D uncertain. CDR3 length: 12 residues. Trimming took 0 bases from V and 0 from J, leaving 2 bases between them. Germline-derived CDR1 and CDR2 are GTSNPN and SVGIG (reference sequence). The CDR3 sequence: CAWSVLNTEAFF. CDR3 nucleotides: TGTGCCTGGAGTGTACTGAACACTGAAGCTTTCTTT.

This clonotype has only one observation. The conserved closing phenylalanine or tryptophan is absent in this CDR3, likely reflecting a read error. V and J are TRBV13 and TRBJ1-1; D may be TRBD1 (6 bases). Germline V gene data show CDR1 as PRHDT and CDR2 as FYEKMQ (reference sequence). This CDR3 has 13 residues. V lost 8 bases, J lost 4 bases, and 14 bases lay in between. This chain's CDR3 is CASGLGTSTEAFS. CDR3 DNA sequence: TGTGCCAGCGGTCTGGGGACATCCACTGAAGCTTTCTCT.

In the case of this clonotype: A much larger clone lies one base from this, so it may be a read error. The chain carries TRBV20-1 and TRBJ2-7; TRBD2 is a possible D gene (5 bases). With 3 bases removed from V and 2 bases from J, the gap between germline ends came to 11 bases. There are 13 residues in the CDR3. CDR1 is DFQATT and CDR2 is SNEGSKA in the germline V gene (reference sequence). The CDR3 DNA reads TGCAGTGCTAGGCACAAGACTACCTACGAGCAGTACTTC. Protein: CSARHKTTYEQYF.

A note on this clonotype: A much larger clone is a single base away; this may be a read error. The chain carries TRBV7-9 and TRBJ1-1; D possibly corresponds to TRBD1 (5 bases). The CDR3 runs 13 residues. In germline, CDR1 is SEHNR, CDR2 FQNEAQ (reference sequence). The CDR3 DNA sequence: TGTGCCACCGTTAATCTGGGGCCCACTGTAGCTTTCTTT. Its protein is CATVNLGPTVAFF.

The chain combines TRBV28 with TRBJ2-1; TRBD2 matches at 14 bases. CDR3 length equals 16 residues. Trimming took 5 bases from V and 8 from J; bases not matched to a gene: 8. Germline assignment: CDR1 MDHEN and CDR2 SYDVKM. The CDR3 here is CASSAPGLAGEDEQFF. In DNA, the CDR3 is TGTGCCAGCAGTGCACCGGGACTAGCGGGAGAGGATGAGCAGTTCTTC.